The entry below describes one T cell receptor beta chain. The CDR3 loop spans 17 amino acids. The junction had 11 bases not matched to a gene; V was cut back by 4 bases and J by 3 bases. The germline gives CDR1 SGDLS, CDR2 YYNGEE. These data are taken from a study of T cell changes during pregnancy in multiple sclerosis. The assay was immunoSEQ multiplex PCR, and TCRdb's table has in-frame clones only and misses some. The sample has around 50,000 clones, 90% to 95% seen once; the top ten hold about 4.7%. Here the sequenced sample was CD8+ T cells from peripheral blood mononuclear cells, taken in the first trimester of pregnancy. The genes are TRBV9 and TRBJ2-3; the match to TRBD2 covers 10 bases. The receptor's source is a female donor with multiple sclerosis, enrolled in a pregnancy study. Written as DNA, the CDR3 is TGTGCCAGCAGCCTAGGAGGCAGCGGGAGGGAGACAGATACGCAGTATTTT. This gives the protein CASSLGGSGRETDTQYF. The full variable domain, its missing parts supplied by reference TRBV9 and TRBJ2-3, is DSGVTQTPKHLITATGQRVTLRCSPRSGDLSVYWYQQSLDQGLQFLIQYYNGEERAKGNILERFSAQQFPDLHSELNLSSLELGDSALYFCASSLGGSGRETDTQYFGPGTRLTVL.